These 20 T cell receptor beta chains were all obtained from the same sample, sequenced in a study of T cell responses to AZD1222 COVID-19 vaccine. Profiling relied on immunoSEQ multiplex PCR, and the TCRdb table lists in-frame clones only, not all of them. Among 110,000 to 150,000 clones, 85% to 95% were seen once, and the ten largest hold approximately 12%. The sequencing used peripheral blood, collected after recovery from COVID-19. All receptors derive from an adult who had recovered from COVID-19.

J is TRBJ2-1 and V is TRBV5-6, with no clear D. Per the germline V gene, CDR1 is SGHDT and CDR2 is YYEEEE. With 0 bases removed from V and 12 bases from J, the gap between germline ends came to 7 bases. The CDR3 covers 11 residues. The CDR3 DNA is TGTGCCAGCAGCTTGGGCGACCGGCAGTTCTTC. Translating gives CASSLGDRQFF.

This chain's CDR3 is CASSLTGGGTGELFF. The CDR3 region has the DNA TGTGCCAGCAGCTTAACAGGGGGCGGCACCGGGGAGCTGTTTTTT. The chain recombines TRBV5-6 with TRBJ2-2; 9 positions match TRBD1. This CDR3 has 15 residues. Germline CDR1 and CDR2: SGHDT and YYEEEE. V lost 2 bases, J lost 4 bases, and 3 bases stayed unmatched.

The V gene is TRBV6-5, the J gene TRBJ2-3; D is undetermined. This CDR3 is 14 amino acids long. Trimming took off 5 bases at V and 3 bases at J, with 12 bases between the two ends. Germline loops: CDR1 MNHEY, CDR2 SVGAGI. In DNA form, the CDR3 reads TGTGCCAGCAGTCTCTCTCAGGCGACAGATACGCAGTATTTT. This gives the protein CASSLSQATDTQYF.

This clone showed up just a few times. The genes are TRBV5-4 and TRBJ2-1; D may match TRBD1 or TRBD2 (6 bases each). The CDR3 extends over 15 amino acids. V was clipped by 1 base and J by 9 bases, with 17 bases between them. CDR1 is SGHNT and CDR2 is YYREEE in the germline V gene (reference sequence). Written as DNA, the CDR3 is TGTGCCAGCAGCTTGAAAAGCCTAGGGGGAGGTGAGCAGTTCTTC. Protein product: CASSLKSLGGGEQFF.

The chain joins TRBV28 to TRBJ1-1; TRBD1 matches 10 bases. The CDR3 has 13 amino acids. Germline V lookup: CDR1 MDHEN, CDR2 SYDVKM. Losses at the gene ends were 7 bases for V and 5 bases for J; bases not matched to a gene: 4. The CDR3: CASKTGGRTEAFF. As DNA, the CDR3 is TGTGCCAGCAAGACAGGGGGCCGAACTGAAGCTTTCTTT.

The V and J genes are TRBV3-1 (or the pseudogene TRBV3-2) and TRBJ2-7; the D is unclear. This CDR3 spans 15 amino acids. Trimming shortened V by 0 bases and J by 6 bases, and 15 bases separated the two germline ends. CDR1 is LGHDT and CDR2 is YNNKEL in the germline V gene (reference sequence). Written as DNA, the CDR3 is TGTGCCAGCAGCCAAGACAGGACCCCAGTTGGCGAGCAGTACTTC. Amino acid sequence: CASSQDRTPVGEQYF.

The chain recombines TRBV13 with TRBJ2-7; tentatively, D is TRBD1 (5 bases). Trimming took 5 bases from V and 3 from J, leaving 11 bases between them. The CDR3 is made up of 13 amino acids. CDR1 and CDR2 (germline): PRHDT, FYEKMQ (reference sequence). CDR3 DNA: TGTGCCAGCAGCACGCGACAGATCTACGAGCAGTACTTC. The encoded protein is CASSTRQIYEQYF.

The rearrangement uses TRBV2 and TRBJ2-2, with D possibly TRBD2 on 5 matching bases. This CDR3 spans 15 amino acids. V lost 4 bases to trimming and J lost 2 bases, with 11 bases between them. Germline V gene sequence: CDR1 SNHLY, CDR2 FYNNEI. The CDR3 here is CASSGASINTGELFF. As DNA, the CDR3 is TGTGCCAGCAGTGGAGCTAGCATTAACACCGGGGAGCTGTTTTTT. The full variable domain, rest sourced from reference TRBV2 and TRBJ2-2, is EPEVTQTPSHQVTQMGQEVILRCVPISNHLYFYWYRQILGQKVEFLVSFYNNEISEKSEIFDDQFSVERPDGSNFTLKIRSTKLEDSAMYFCASSGASINTGELFFGEGSRLTVL.

The chain combines TRBV6-5 with TRBJ1-2, with D maybe TRBD1 (5 bases). CDR3 length: 14 amino acids. Germline-derived CDR1 and CDR2 are MNHEY and SVGAGI. V dropped 6 bases and J dropped 0 bases, with 11 bases sitting between them. Here the CDR3 DNA reads TGTGCCAGCAGACTACGGGGGGCTAACTATGGCTACACCTTC. The encoded protein is CASRLRGANYGYTF.

This chain links TRBV28 with TRBJ1-3; TRBD1 matches 12 bases. The CDR3 extends over 17 amino acids. Germline CDR1 and CDR2: MDHEN and SYDVKM. The V segment lost 3 bases and the J segment 2 bases; nucleotides outside the gene matches: 5. This chain's CDR3 is CASSFFWDRGPGNTIYF. The CDR3, as DNA: TGTGCCAGCAGTTTTTTCTGGGACAGGGGGCCTGGAAACACCATATATTTT.

As concerns this clone: This sample includes further DNA sequences coding for the same CDR3. The J gene is TRBJ1-2, the V gene TRBV28; D may be TRBD1 (6 bases). Deletions cut 2 bases from V and 5 bases from J, with 9 bases between. Germline loops: CDR1 MDHEN, CDR2 SYDVKM. This CDR3 has 13 amino acids. The CDR3 DNA sequence: TGTGCCAGCAGTTTAGGTCAGGGGTATGGCTACACCTTC. Amino acids: CASSLGQGYGYTF.

This chain uses TRBV27 with TRBJ2-7; a weak D match, TRBD2 (7 bases). CDR3 length: 14 residues. The germline V and J ends were trimmed by 9 bases and 3 bases, with 18 bases remaining between them. Looked up from germline, CDR1 is MNHEY and CDR2 is SMNVEV (reference sequence). In DNA form, the CDR3 reads TGTGCCAGTGGAGGGGGGGCCACCAGCTACGAGCAGTACTTC. The encoded protein is CASGGGATSYEQYF.

The chain carries TRBV27 and TRBJ2-7; no reliable D call. Germline V lookup: CDR1 MNHEY, CDR2 SMNVEV (reference sequence). The V end lost 0 bases, the J end lost 3 bases, and 9 bases lay between the germline ends. The length of the CDR3 is 14 residues. The CDR3 nucleotides are TGTGCCAGCAGTTTATCGAGTGGCTACTACGAGCAGTACTTC. Protein product: CASSLSSGYYEQYF.

V gene TRBV13 combines with J gene TRBJ2-1; no clear D. This CDR3 comprises 14 residues. Germline CDR1 and CDR2: PRHDT and FYEKMQ (reference sequence). V dropped 0 bases and J dropped 9 bases, with 12 bases sitting between them. The CDR3 DNA reads as TGTGCCAGCAGCTTAGGGACGGGTAACGCTGAGCAGTTCTTC. Translated: CASSLGTGNAEQFF.

The chain employs TRBV5-4 and TRBJ2-2; 7 bases line up with TRBD1. Germline CDR1 is SGHNT and CDR2 is YYREEE (reference sequence). The V and J ends lost 0 bases and 1 base, in that order; junction bases with no gene match: 0. The CDR3 length is 15 residues. The CDR3 region is CASSLGTGNTGELFF. The CDR3, as DNA: TGTGCCAGCAGCTTGGGGACAGGGAACACCGGGGAGCTGTTTTTT. Looking up the rest from reference TRBV5-4 and TRBJ2-2 gives the full variable domain: ETGVTQSPTHLIKTRGQQVTLRCSSQSGHNTVSWYQQALGQGPQFIFQYYREEENGRGNFPPRFSGLQFPNYSSELNVNALELDDSALYLCASSLGTGNTGELFFGEGSRLTVL.

The rearrangement joins TRBV6-1 to TRBJ1-2, with D hard to call. The germline V gene encodes CDR1 MNHNS and CDR2 SASEGT. Trimming left V 3 bases short and J 0 bases short, with 8 bases between. The CDR3 consists of 14 residues. DNA of the CDR3: TGTGCCAGCAGTGAGGGGTATGCTAACTATGGCTACACCTTC. Amino acid sequence: CASSEGYANYGYTF.

This chain links TRBV5-6 with TRBJ2-7; D unresolved. The V gene lost 0 bases and the J gene lost 6 bases, with 10 bases spanning the gap. Germline lookup yields CDR1 SGHDT and CDR2 YYEEEE. The CDR3 sequence is 13 residues long. CDR3 in DNA: TGTGCCAGCAGCTTGGTGCTAGTGGGCGAGCAGTACTTC. Its protein product is CASSLVLVGEQYF.

The chain uses TRBV3-1 (or the pseudogene TRBV3-2) and TRBJ2-2; D possibly matches TRBD1 or TRBD2 (5 bases each). The CDR3 length is 15 residues. The V gene's germline CDR1 is LGHDT and CDR2 YNNKEL (reference sequence). With 4 bases removed from V and 6 bases from J, the gap between germline ends came to 15 bases. This CDR3 reads CASSREGLRAGELFF. The CDR3, as DNA: TGTGCCAGCAGCCGAGAGGGGTTGAGGGCCGGGGAGCTGTTTTTT.

This chain joins TRBV5-1 and TRBJ1-5; TRBD1 matches at 10 bases. This CDR3 is built from 15 residues. V trimming: 4 bases; J trimming: 6 bases; junction bases outside the gene matches: 7. Per the germline V gene, CDR1 is SGHRS and CDR2 is YFSETQ. CDR3 sequence: CASSPGQGVVQPQHF. As DNA, the CDR3 is TGCGCCAGCAGCCCCGGACAGGGGGTAGTTCAGCCCCAGCATTTT.

As for this clone: A junction boundary mismatches the germline segment, possibly from a read error. The V call is TRBV7-7, the J call TRBJ2-5; the match to TRBD2 covers 7 bases. The CDR3 consists of 15 residues. The germline V gene encodes CDR1 SSHAT and CDR2 FNYEAQ (reference sequence). DNA for the CDR3: TGTGCTAGCAGCCTTTTGGGGGGGGTCCAAGAGACCCAGTACTTC. Its translation: CASSLLGGVQETQYF.